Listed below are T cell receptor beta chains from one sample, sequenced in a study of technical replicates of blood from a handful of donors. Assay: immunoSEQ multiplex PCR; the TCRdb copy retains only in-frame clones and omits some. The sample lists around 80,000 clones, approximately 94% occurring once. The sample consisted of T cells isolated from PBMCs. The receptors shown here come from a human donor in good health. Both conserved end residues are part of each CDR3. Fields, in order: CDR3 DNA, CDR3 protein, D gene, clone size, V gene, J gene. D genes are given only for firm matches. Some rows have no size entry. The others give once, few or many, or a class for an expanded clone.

TGTGCCAGCAGCCAGGAACAGGGCATTGGCACTGAAGCTTTCTTT	CASSQEQGIGTEAFF	-	-	TRBV7-2	TRBJ1-1
TGTGCCAGCAGTTCAGGGACAGGAATATATGGCTACACCTTC	CASSSGTGIYGYTF	TRBD1	-	TRBV28	TRBJ1-2
TGCGCCAGCAGCCATACAGGGGTGGGCACAGATACGCAGTATTTT	CASSHTGVGTDTQYF	TRBD1	-	TRBV4-1	TRBJ2-3
TGTGCCAGCTCCTTGCAAGTCAGGGATGTGGGGGGCTACACCTTC	CASSLQVRDVGGYTF	-	once	TRBV5-6	TRBJ1-2
TGTGCCAGCAGTTTATACTACACAGATACGCAGTATTTT	CASSLYYTDTQYF	-	-	TRBV27	TRBJ2-3
TGTGCCTTACAATCCACGGGAACGGAGACCCAGTACTTC	CALQSTGTETQYF	-	-	TRBV28	TRBJ2-5
TGCGCCAGCACCCCAGGACAGCAAGAGACCCAGTACTTC	CASTPGQQETQYF	-	-	TRBV5-1	TRBJ2-5
TGTGCCAGCGGCTGGGACAGGGACAAAGGGAACACTGAAGCTTTCTTT	CASGWDRDKGNTEAFF	TRBD1	once	TRBV28	TRBJ1-1
TGTGCCAGCCGGGGCAGGGGGGCTTTCTTT	CASRGRGAFF	TRBD1	-	TRBV7-2	TRBJ1-1
TGTGCCAGCAGTTTCGGCGGGACTGGAAACACCATATATTTT	CASSFGGTGNTIYF	-	-	TRBV27	TRBJ1-3
TGTGCCAGCAGCTTAATTTCAGTAGATACGCAGTATTTT	CASSLISVDTQYF	-	-	TRBV7-9	TRBJ2-3
TGTGCCAGCAGTGAAACAGGGCGCCCTAACTATGGCTACACCTTC	CASSETGRPNYGYTF	-	-	TRBV2	TRBJ1-2
TGTGCCAGCAGTTCATCTGCACAGGGGCCAGATACGCAGTATTTT	CASSSSAQGPDTQYF	TRBD1	-	TRBV6-6	TRBJ2-3
TGTGCCAGCAGACGCGGGACTTATCCGTACAATGAGCAGTTCTTC	CASRRGTYPYNEQFF	-	-	TRBV6-5	TRBJ2-1
TGTGCCAGCAGCTTCCTCTACGAGCAGTACTTC	CASSFLYEQYF	-	-	TRBV7-2	TRBJ2-7
TGTGCCAGCACTCCAATGAGACAGAGCAATCAGCCCCAGCATTTT	CASTPMRQSNQPQHF	-	few	TRBV19	TRBJ1-5
TGTGCCAGCAGTTTATATACGGGGCAGGGGGCGGCCGGGGAGCTGTTTTTT	CASSLYTGQGAAGELFF	TRBD1	-	TRBV27	TRBJ2-2
TGTGCCATGTCTAGCACAGATACGCAGTATTTT	CAMSSTDTQYF	-	-	TRBV10-3	TRBJ2-3
TGTGCCAGTAATGATTGGCGGAGCTCCTACAATGAGCAGTTCTTC	CASNDWRSSYNEQFF	-	-	TRBV19	TRBJ2-1
TGTGCCAGTAGCTGGCAGGGGACCGACGAGCAGTACTTC	CASSWQGTDEQYF	-	-	TRBV19	TRBJ2-7
TGTGCCAGCAGTTTTTCGGGCAATCAGCCCCAGCATTTT	CASSFSGNQPQHF	-	-	TRBV27	TRBJ1-5
TGCGCCAGCGGGCTAGCGGGAGTATATACGCAGTATTTT	CASGLAGVYTQYF	TRBD2	-	TRBV10-2	TRBJ2-3
TGTGCCAGCAGTGACCGGGACTCTACCTTTGAGCAGTTCTTC	CASSDRDSTFEQFF	-	once	TRBV6-5	TRBJ2-1
TGTGCCAGCAGCCGACTAGGGGATAATGAGCAGTTCTTC	CASSRLGDNEQFF	-	-	TRBV9	TRBJ2-1
TGTGCTAGTGGTTTGATTACCACAGGGGCAGGCGGGGAGCTGTTTTTT	CASGLITTGAGGELFF	TRBD1	-	TRBV12-5	TRBJ2-2
TGTGCCAGCAGCAGGACTAGCGCTGCCGAGCAGTACTTC	CASSRTSAAEQYF	TRBD2	-	TRBV4-2	TRBJ2-7
TGTGCCAGCAGTGACTTACGGTACGAGCAGTACTTC	CASSDLRYEQYF	-	-	TRBV2	TRBJ2-7
TGTGCCAGCATCCGGGACAGGGGGAAGTTAGCTAATGAAAAACTGTTTTTT	CASIRDRGKLANEKLFF	TRBD1	once	TRBV5-8	TRBJ1-4